The 13 T cell receptor beta chains below come from one sample, sequenced in a study of identical twins (dated by TCRdb to 2015 to 2016). The receptor library was made with 5' RACE. TCRdb names Illumina HiSeq 2000 as the instrument used. Clones were called with MiXCR by TCRdb after fastp trimmed the public reads at Q25, and only in-frame beta chains were retained. Duplicate CDR3 protein sequences are folded into a single record with the most common DNA and genes. A total of around 490,000 distinct CDR3 sequences appear in this sample, over 11% of them only once. The ten largest make up about 0.94% of the sample. In addition, the sample was reused for a study of yellow fever vaccine responses in identical twins.

What was sequenced was CD4+ T cells sorted from blood. Source of these receptors: a woman aged 18 to 35 in good health.

V usage is TRBV6-2 or TRBV6-3 and J usage is TRBJ2-1; D not certain. The CDR3 extends over 17 amino acids. Looked up from germline, CDR1 is MNHEY and CDR2 is SVGEGT. The V end lost 2 bases, the J end lost 0 bases, and 14 bases lay between the germline ends. This chain's CDR3 is CASSYDPASLSYNEQFF. CDR3 DNA sequence: TGTGCCAGCAGTTACGATCCGGCTAGTCTCTCCTACAATGAGCAGTTCTTC.

The sample holds many counts of this clonotype. The chain has TRBV7-9 and TRBJ2-1, with TRBD2 identical over 9 bases. The V gene end was trimmed by 3 bases and the J gene end by 4 bases; junction bases not matched to a gene: 4. This CDR3 region has 15 residues. Germline CDR1 and CDR2: SEHNR and FQNEAQ (reference sequence). The chain's CDR3 is CASSFTSGYYNEQFF. In DNA, the CDR3 is TGTGCCAGCAGCTTCACTAGCGGGTATTACAATGAGCAGTTCTTC.

This clonotype occurred a few times. This chain links TRBV5-1 with TRBJ2-1; 10 bases match TRBD1. CDR3 length: 17 residues. Germline-derived CDR1 and CDR2 are SGHRS and YFSETQ. With 4 bases clipped from V and 0 bases from J, the junction kept 7 bases outside the gene matches. DNA of the CDR3: TGCGCCAGCAGCCGGGGGGACAGGGGCTCCTCCTACAATGAGCAGTTCTTC. This codes for CASSRGDRGSSYNEQFF. Complete variable domain (other parts from reference TRBV5-1 and TRBJ2-1): KAGVTQTPRYLIKTRGQQVTLSCSPISGHRSVSWYQQTPGQGLQFLFEYFSETQRNKGNFPGRFSGRQFSNSRSEMNVSTLELGDSALYLCASSRGDRGSSYNEQFFGPGTRLTVL.

Written as DNA, the CDR3 is TGTGCCAGCAGCCAACCGGGACAGGCGGGAAATGAGCAGTTCTTC. It yields the protein CASSQPGQAGNEQFF. The chain links TRBV4-2 to TRBJ2-1; 8 bases fit TRBD1. Germline V gene sequence: CDR1 LGHNA, CDR2 YNFKEQ. The CDR3 totals 15 residues. Unmatched junction bases numbered 7, after V lost 2 bases and J lost 7 bases.

The V and J genes are TRBV30 and TRBJ2-1, with no clear D. Germline V gives CDR1 GTSNPN, CDR2 SVGIG (reference sequence). CDR3 length: 13 residues. V was shortened by 4 bases and J by 7 bases, with 14 bases between the two germline ends. The CDR3 nucleotides read TGTGCCTGGACCCCTAGATCACCGAATGAGCAGTTCTTC. This sequence encodes CAWTPRSPNEQFF.

V usage is TRBV11-2 and J usage is TRBJ2-3; no firm D call. The CDR3 covers 13 residues. V shed 6 bases and J shed 0 bases, with 7 bases lying between them. Germline CDR1 and CDR2: SGHAT and FQNNGV. The CDR3 nucleotides read TGTGCCAGCAGATCTGTTAGCACAGATACGCAGTATTTT. Its protein is CASRSVSTDTQYF. Using reference TRBV11-2 and TRBJ2-3 for the parts outside the CDR3, the full variable domain is EAGVAQSPRYKIIEKRQSVAFWCNPISGHATLYWYQQILGQGPKLLIQFQNNGVVDDSQLPKDRFSAERLKGVDSTLKIQPAKLEDSAVYLCASRSVSTDTQYFGPGTRLTVL.

This clonotype was seen many times. This chain uses TRBV20-1 with TRBJ2-1; D is uncertain. The CDR3 is 10 amino acids. Germline V gene lookup returns CDR1 DFQATT and CDR2 SNEGSKA (reference sequence). Between the trimmed V and J ends, which lost 1 base and 8 bases, there was a span of 3 bases. This chain's CDR3 is CSARAYEQFF. CDR3 DNA sequence: TGCAGTGCTAGAGCCTATGAGCAGTTCTTC.

This clonotype came up many times. This sequence joins TRBV29-1 and TRBJ2-2, with 7 bases fitting TRBD1. The CDR3 runs to 14 residues. Germline V gives CDR1 SQVTM, CDR2 ANQGSEA. With 7 bases clipped from V and 1 base from J, the junction kept 6 bases outside the gene matches. CDR3 sequence: CSGGDRVNTGELFF. The CDR3 bases are TGCAGCGGCGGAGACAGGGTGAACACCGGGGAGCTGTTTTTT.

The chain recombines TRBV6-5 with TRBJ2-5, with 8 bases aligning to TRBD1. Germline V gene lookup returns CDR1 MNHEY and CDR2 SVGAGI. This CDR3 has 17 residues. Trimming removed 0 bases from V and 2 bases from J; junction bases left unmatched: 8. The CDR3 DNA reads as TGTGCCAGCAGTTACTCGATTACAGGGGGGAGGCAAGAGACCCAGTACTTC. This gives the protein CASSYSITGGRQETQYF.

This clonotype was counted only a few times. V gene TRBV7-2 combines with J gene TRBJ2-3; 9 nucleotides line up with TRBD1. This CDR3 has 15 residues. Germline CDR1 is SGHTA and CDR2 is FQGNSA. The V segment lost 5 bases and the J segment 4 bases; nucleotides outside the gene matches: 7. CDR3 nucleotide sequence: TGTGCCAGCAGCCTCGGACAGGGGTTCGCAGATACGCAGTATTTT. It translates to CASSLGQGFADTQYF. The variable domain in full, with the rest retrieved from reference TRBV7-2 and TRBJ2-3, is GAGVSQSPSNKVTEKGKDVELRCDPISGHTALYWYRQSLGQGLEFLIYFQGNSAPDKSGLPSDRFSAERTGGSVSTLTIQRTQQEDSAVYLCASSLGQGFADTQYFGPGTRLTVL.

This clonotype was recorded a few times. The chain uses TRBV14 and TRBJ2-5; D call uncertain. V gave up 2 bases and J gave up 2 bases, with 15 bases separating them. This CDR3 comprises 16 residues. CDR1 SGHDN and CDR2 FVKESK come from the germline V gene. The CDR3: CASSQLLGQWQETQYF. The CDR3 nucleotides are TGTGCCAGCAGCCAACTTTTAGGGCAGTGGCAAGAGACCCAGTACTTC.

The chain has TRBV9 and TRBJ2-3; no clear D gene. The length of the CDR3 is 15 residues. The V gene's germline CDR1 is SGDLS and CDR2 YYNGEE. Trimming took 4 bases from V and 4 from J, leaving 16 bases between them. The CDR3 is CASSSSISTADTQYF. The CDR3, as DNA: TGTGCCAGCAGCTCTTCGATATCGACTGCAGATACGCAGTATTTT.

This clonotype turned up a few times. This chain connects TRBV9 to TRBJ2-7; D is unresolved. Germline V gives CDR1 SGDLS, CDR2 YYNGEE. This CDR3 has 15 amino acids. Trimming took 4 bases from V and 2 from J, leaving 16 bases between them. CDR3 nucleotides: TGTGCCAGCAGCCCACACCCCGACGGACCCTACGAGCAGTACTTC. It yields the protein CASSPHPDGPYEQYF.